Here is one T cell receptor (beta chain) with its context. The sample is drawn from a study of blood T cell repertoires in COVID-19. The overall study: The samples span acute and convalescent COVID-19 from the United States, Italy and Spain. Sources were T cells, B-cell-depleted T cells, or PBMCs; the material itself was cDNA or gDNA.

This CDR3 has 11 residues. Trimming took 3 bases from V and 4 from J, leaving 6 bases between them. CDR1 and CDR2 (germline): DFQATT, SNEGSKA (reference sequence). Original analysis: The authors estimated nucleated cell counts from reference gene primer amplification. TCRdb's copy holds only in-frame clones and misses some; the assay was immunoSEQ multiplex PCR. V, J and clone size are taken as reported in that table, and D and trimming were inferred from the DNA itself. Among some 330,000 clones listed, approximately 89% were seen once. V is TRBV20-1 and J is TRBJ1-2; D may be TRBD1 (5 bases). Sequencing used peripheral blood. This clonotype was obtained from a woman aged 25 to 39 with COVID-19, enrolled during active disease. CDR3 bases: TGCAGTGCTAGCACAGGCTATGGCTACACCTTC. This translates into CSASTGYGYTF.